Following are 6 T cell receptor beta chains from one sample sequenced in a study of T-cell reconstitution after alpha-beta-depleted transplantation in children. A library of TCRbeta sequences, prepared with unique molecular identifiers, was generated. MiXCR was run by TCRdb on the PCR reads, yielding one entry per CDR3 protein. The sample includes around 440,000 distinct CDR3 sequences, roughly a tenth of them seen just once. The sequenced sample was PBMCs, obtained before TCRalphabeta/CD19-depleted stem cell transplant. The receptors were gathered from a child under 10 years old with inherited bone marrow failure, due to receive a stem cell transplant.

This clonotype occurred many times. The rearrangement links TRBV4-2 to TRBJ1-2; TRBD1 matches at 12 bases. J gave up 3 bases and V 7 bases, and 12 bases lay outside the gene matches. The CDR3 contains 17 residues. The germline gives CDR1 LGHNA, CDR2 YNFKEQ. The CDR3 protein is CASTTHSGTGGDYGYTF. CDR3 nucleotides: TGTGCCAGCACCACCCACTCAGGGACAGGGGGCGACTATGGCTACACCTTC.

There are a few counts of this clonotype. V is TRBV6-2 or TRBV6-3 and J is TRBJ2-7, with 9 positions matching TRBD2. V lost 5 bases to trimming and J lost 3 bases; unmatched junction nucleotides: 8. The CDR3 is 15 amino acids. Germline lookup yields CDR1 MNHEY and CDR2 SVGEGT. The CDR3 spells CASSRLADIRYEQYF. DNA of the CDR3: TGTGCCAGCAGTCGACTAGCGGACATTCGCTACGAGCAGTACTTC.

This clonotype occurred a few times. This chain joins TRBV30 and TRBJ2-2, with a tentative D call TRBD1 (6 bases). This CDR3 is 15 amino acids long. The V and J ends lost 0 bases and 3 bases respectively, with 11 bases between them. Per germline, CDR1 GTSNPN and CDR2 SVGIG (reference sequence). DNA for the CDR3: TGTGCCTGGAGTGTGGGGGCTGTGGACACCGGGGAGCTGTTTTTT. It codes for CAWSVGAVDTGELFF. The complete variable domain, with remaining parts taken from reference TRBV30 and TRBJ2-2, reads SQTIHQWPATLVQPVGSPLSLECTVEGTSNPNLYWYRQAAGRGLQLLFYSVGIGQISSEVPQNLSASRPQDRQFILSSKKLLLSDSGFYLCAWSVGAVDTGELFFGEGSRLTVL.

The table lists this clonotype with many counts. The gene calls are TRBV24-1 and TRBJ1-1, with a weak D call TRBD1 (5 bases). The CDR3 extends over 16 amino acids. From germline, CDR1 is KGHDR and CDR2 SFDVKD. V lost 0 bases and J lost 0, with 10 bases in between. CDR3 residues: CATSDLPTEMNTEAFF. CDR3 DNA sequence: TGTGCCACCAGTGATTTGCCGACAGAAATGAACACTGAAGCTTTCTTT.

Many counts were recorded for this clonotype. The rearrangement uses TRBV27 and TRBJ2-7; 10 positions agree with TRBD2. V shed 5 bases and J 1 base; nucleotides not matched to a gene: 11. This CDR3 contains 17 residues. Germline V gene lookup returns CDR1 MNHEY and CDR2 SMNVEV (reference sequence). The DNA of the CDR3 is TGTGCCAGCAGTCAACTAGCGGGAAATTTGGGGTCCTACGAGCAGTACTTC. Amino acid sequence: CASSQLAGNLGSYEQYF.

The sample holds many counts of this clonotype. The chain joins TRBV27 to TRBJ2-1, with D tentatively TRBD2 (5 bases). Germline V CDR1 and CDR2: MNHEY, SMNVEV (reference sequence). The ends were cut back, 5 bases at V and 5 bases at J, with 22 bases in the middle. The CDR3 is made up of 17 amino acids. This chain's CDR3 is CASSPNPIDPGDNEQFF. CDR3 in DNA: TGTGCCAGCAGTCCCAATCCCATAGACCCCGGGGACAATGAGCAGTTCTTC.